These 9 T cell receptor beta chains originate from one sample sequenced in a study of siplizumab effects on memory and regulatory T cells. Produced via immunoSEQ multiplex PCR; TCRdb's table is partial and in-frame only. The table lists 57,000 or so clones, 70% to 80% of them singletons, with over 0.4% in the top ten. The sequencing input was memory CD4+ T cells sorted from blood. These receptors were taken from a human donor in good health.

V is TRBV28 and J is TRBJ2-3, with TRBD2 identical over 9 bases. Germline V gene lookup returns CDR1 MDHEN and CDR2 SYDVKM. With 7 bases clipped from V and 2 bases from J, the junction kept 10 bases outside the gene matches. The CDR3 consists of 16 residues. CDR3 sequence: CASTHTGGGVTDTQYF. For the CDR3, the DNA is TGTGCCAGCACTCACACGGGCGGGGGGGTCACAGATACGCAGTATTTT.

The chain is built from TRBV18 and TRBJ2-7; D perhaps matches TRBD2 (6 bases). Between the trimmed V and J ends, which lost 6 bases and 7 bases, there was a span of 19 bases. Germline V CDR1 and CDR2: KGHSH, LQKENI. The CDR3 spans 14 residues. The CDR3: CASSPWQGGEEQYF. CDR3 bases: TGTGCCAGCTCCCCCTGGCAGGGAGGTGAGGAGCAGTACTTC.

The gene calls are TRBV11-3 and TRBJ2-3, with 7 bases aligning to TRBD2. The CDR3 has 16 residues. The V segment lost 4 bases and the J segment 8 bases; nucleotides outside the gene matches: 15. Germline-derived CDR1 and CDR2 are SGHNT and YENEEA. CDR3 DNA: TGTGCCAGCAGCTCAAAGACTAGCTATGGTTGGGGTACGCAGTATTTT. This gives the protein CASSSKTSYGWGTQYF.

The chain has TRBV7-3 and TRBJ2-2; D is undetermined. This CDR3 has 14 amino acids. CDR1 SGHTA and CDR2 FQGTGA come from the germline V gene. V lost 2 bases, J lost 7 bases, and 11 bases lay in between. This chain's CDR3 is CASSLSRWGGELFF. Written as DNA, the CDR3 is TGTGCCAGCAGCTTATCTCGATGGGGCGGGGAGCTGTTTTTT.

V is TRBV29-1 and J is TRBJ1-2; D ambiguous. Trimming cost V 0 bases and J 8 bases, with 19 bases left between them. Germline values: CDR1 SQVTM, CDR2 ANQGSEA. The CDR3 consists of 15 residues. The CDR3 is CSVEEGNRIPGGYTF. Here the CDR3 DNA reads TGCAGCGTTGAAGAAGGGAACAGAATACCCGGGGGCTACACCTTC.

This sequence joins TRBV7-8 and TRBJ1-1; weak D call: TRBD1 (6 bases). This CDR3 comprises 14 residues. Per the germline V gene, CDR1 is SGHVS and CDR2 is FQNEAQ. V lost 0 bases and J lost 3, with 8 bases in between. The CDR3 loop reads CASSLARTDTEAFF. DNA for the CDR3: TGTGCCAGCAGCTTAGCACGGACAGACACTGAAGCTTTCTTT.

The CDR3 sequence is CASWRQGAYEQYF. The CDR3 bases are TGTGCCAGTTGGAGGCAGGGGGCCTACGAGCAGTACTTC. The V call is TRBV6-5, the J call TRBJ2-7; 7 bases agree with TRBD1. The CDR3 length is 13 residues. The ends lost 9 bases at V and 2 bases at J; junction bases unmatched: 7. Germline V CDR1 and CDR2: MNHEY, SVGAGI.

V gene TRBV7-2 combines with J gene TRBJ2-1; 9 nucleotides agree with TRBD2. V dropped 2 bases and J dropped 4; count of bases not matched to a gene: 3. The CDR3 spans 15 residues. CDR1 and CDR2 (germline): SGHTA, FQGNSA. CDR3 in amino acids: CASSLSGGLYNEQFF. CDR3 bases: TGTGCCAGCAGCTTAAGCGGGGGGCTGTACAATGAGCAGTTCTTC.

This CDR3 is CASRSITGLQFF. DNA of the CDR3: TGTGCCAGCAGGTCTATTACAGGGTTGCAGTTCTTC. The chain couples TRBV6-5 to TRBJ2-1; D may be TRBD1 (6 bases). This CDR3 spans 12 amino acids. V lost 6 bases to trimming and J lost 12 bases, with 15 bases between them. CDR1 is MNHEY and CDR2 is SVGAGI in the germline V gene.